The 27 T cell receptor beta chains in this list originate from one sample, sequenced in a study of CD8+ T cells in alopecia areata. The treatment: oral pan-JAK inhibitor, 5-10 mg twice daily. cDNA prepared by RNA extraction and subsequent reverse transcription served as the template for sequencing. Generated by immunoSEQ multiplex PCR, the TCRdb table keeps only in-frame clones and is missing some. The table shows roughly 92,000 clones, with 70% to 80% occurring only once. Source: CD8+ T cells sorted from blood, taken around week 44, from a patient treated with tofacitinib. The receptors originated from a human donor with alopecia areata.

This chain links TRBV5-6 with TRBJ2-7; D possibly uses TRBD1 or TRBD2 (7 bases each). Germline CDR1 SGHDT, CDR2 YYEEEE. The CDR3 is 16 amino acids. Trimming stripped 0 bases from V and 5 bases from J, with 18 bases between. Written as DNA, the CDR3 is TGTGCCAGCAGCTTGGCCTGGGGGGGACAGTACGACGAGCAGTACTTC. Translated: CASSLAWGGQYDEQYF.

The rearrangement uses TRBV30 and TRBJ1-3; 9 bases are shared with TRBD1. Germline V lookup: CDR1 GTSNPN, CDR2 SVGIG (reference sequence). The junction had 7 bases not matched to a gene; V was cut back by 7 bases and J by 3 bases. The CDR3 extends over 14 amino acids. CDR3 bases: TGTGCCTTTTTACAGGGGGCGCTTGGAAACACCATATATTTT. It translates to CAFLQGALGNTIYF.

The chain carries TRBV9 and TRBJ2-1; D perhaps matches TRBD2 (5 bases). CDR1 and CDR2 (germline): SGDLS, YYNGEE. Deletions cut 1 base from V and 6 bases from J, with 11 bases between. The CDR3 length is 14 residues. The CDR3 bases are TGTGCCAGCAGCGTAAGCGGAACTGGCAATGAGCAGTTCTTC. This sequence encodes CASSVSGTGNEQFF.

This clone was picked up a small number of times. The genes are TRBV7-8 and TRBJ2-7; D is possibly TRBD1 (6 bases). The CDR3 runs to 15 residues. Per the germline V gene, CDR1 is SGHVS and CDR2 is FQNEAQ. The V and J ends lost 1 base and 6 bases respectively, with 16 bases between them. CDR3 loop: CASSLGRQATFEQYF. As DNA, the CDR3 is TGTGCCAGCAGCTTAGGGAGACAGGCGACCTTCGAGCAGTACTTC.

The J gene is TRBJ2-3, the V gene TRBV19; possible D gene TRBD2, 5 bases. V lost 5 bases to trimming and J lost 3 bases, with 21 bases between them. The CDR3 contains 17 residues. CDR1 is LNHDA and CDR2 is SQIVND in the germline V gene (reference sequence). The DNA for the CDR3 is TGTGCCAGTAGTCCACGACCTCGGACTGGCCCTACAGATACGCAGTATTTT. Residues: CASSPRPRTGPTDTQYF.

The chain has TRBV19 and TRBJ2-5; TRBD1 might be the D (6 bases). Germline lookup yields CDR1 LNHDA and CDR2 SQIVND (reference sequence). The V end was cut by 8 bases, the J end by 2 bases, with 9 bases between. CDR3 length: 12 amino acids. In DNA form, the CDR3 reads TGTGCCAGTCGTACAGGGCAAGAGACCCAGTACTTC. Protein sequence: CASRTGQETQYF.

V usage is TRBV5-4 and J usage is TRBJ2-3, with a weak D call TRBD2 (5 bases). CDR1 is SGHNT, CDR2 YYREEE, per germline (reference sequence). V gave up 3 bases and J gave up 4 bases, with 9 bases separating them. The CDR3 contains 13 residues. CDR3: CASSYQRADTQYF. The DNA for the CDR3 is TGTGCCAGCAGCTATCAGAGGGCAGATACGCAGTATTTT.

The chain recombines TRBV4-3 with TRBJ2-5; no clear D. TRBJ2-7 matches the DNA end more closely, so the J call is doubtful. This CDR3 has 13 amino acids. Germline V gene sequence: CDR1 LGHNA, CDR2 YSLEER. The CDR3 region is CASSQDSGYEQYF. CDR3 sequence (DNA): TGCGCCAGCAGCCAAGACTCGGGTTACGAGCAGTACTTC.

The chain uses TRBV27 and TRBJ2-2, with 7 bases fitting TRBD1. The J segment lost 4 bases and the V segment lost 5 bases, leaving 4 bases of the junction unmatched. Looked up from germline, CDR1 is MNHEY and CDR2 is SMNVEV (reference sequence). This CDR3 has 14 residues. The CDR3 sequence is CASSVTGLTGELFF. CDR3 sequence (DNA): TGTGCCAGCAGTGTGACAGGGCTCACCGGGGAGCTGTTTTTT.

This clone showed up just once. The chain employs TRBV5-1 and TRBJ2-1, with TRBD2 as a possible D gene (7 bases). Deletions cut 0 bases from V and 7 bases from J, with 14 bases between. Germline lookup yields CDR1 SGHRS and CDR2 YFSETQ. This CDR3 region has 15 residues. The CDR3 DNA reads TGCGCCAGCAGCTTGGATGCGCGGGGGCGGAATGAGCAGTTCTTC. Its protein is CASSLDARGRNEQFF.

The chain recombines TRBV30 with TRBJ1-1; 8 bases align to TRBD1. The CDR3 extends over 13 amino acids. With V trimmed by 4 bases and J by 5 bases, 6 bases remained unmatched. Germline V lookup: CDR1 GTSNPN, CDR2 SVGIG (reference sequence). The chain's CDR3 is CAWTGGTRTEAFF. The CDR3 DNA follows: TGTGCCTGGACAGGGGGCACGAGGACTGAAGCTTTCTTT.

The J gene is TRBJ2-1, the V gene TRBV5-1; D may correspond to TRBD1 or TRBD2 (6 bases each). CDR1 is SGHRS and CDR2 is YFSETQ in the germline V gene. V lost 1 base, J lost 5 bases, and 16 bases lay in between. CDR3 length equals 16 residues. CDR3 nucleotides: TGCGCCAGCAGCTTGACCCTTTTGGGGGGCCACAATGAGCAGTTCTTC. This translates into CASSLTLLGGHNEQFF. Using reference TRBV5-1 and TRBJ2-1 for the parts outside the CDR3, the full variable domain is KAGVTQTPRYLIKTRGQQVTLSCSPISGHRSVSWYQQTPGQGLQFLFEYFSETQRNKGNFPGRFSGRQFSNSRSEMNVSTLELGDSALYLCASSLTLLGGHNEQFFGPGTRLTVL.

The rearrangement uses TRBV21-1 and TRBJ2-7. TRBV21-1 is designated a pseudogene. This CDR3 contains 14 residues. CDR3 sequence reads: CASSKTSGAYEQYF. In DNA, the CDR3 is TGTGCCAGCAGCAAAACGTCAGGAGCTTACGAGCAGTACTTC.

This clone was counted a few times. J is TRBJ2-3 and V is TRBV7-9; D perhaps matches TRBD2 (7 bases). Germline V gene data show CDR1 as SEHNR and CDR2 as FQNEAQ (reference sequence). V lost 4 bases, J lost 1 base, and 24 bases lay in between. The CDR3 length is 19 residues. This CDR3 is CASSSKRGGGAVGTDTQYF. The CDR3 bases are TGTGCCAGCAGCTCCAAGCGGGGAGGGGGAGCGGTCGGCACAGATACGCAGTATTTT.

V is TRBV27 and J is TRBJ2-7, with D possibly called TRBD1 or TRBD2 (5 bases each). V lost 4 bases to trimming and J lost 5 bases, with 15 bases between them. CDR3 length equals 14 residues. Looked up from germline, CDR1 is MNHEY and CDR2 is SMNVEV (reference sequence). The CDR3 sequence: CASSSRGPGDEQYF. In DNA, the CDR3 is TGTGCCAGCAGTTCCCGGGGCCCCGGCGACGAGCAGTACTTC.

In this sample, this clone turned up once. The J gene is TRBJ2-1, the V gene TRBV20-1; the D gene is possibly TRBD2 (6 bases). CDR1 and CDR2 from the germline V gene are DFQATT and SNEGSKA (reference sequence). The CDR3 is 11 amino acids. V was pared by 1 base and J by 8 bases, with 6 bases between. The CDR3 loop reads CSARGGDEQFF. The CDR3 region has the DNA TGCAGTGCTAGAGGGGGGGATGAGCAGTTCTTC.

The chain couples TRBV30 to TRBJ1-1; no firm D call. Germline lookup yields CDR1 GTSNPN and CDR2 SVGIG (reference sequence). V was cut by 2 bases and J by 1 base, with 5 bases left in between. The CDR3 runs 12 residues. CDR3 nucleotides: TGTGCCTGGAGTCCTTCGAACACTGAAGCTTTCTTT. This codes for CAWSPSNTEAFF.

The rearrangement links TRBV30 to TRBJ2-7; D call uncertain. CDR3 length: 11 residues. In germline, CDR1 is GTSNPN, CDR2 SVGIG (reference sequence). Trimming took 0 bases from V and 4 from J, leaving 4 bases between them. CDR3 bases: TGTGCCTGGAGTGTGGATTACGAGCAGTACTTC. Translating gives CAWSVDYEQYF.

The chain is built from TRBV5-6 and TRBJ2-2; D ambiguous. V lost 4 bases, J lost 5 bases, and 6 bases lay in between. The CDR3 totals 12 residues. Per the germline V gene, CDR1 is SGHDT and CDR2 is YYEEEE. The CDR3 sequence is CASSRSTGELFF. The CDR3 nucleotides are TGTGCCAGCAGCCGTAGTACCGGGGAGCTGTTTTTT.

DNA of the CDR3: TGCGCCAGCAGCTTGGTGGCAGGAGGGGCCAACACTGAAGCTTTCTTT. Protein product: CASSLVAGGANTEAFF. V gene TRBV5-1 combines with J gene TRBJ1-1, with D possibly TRBD1 on 5 matching bases. This CDR3 is built from 16 residues. V dropped 0 bases and J dropped 2 bases, with 14 bases sitting between them. Germline CDR1 SGHRS, CDR2 YFSETQ.

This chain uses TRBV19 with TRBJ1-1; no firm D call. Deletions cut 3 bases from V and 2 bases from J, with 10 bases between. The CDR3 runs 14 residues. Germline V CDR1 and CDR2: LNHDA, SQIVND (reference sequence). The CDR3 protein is CASSMRLGNTEAFF. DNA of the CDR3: TGTGCCAGTAGTATGAGGCTCGGAAACACTGAAGCTTTCTTT.

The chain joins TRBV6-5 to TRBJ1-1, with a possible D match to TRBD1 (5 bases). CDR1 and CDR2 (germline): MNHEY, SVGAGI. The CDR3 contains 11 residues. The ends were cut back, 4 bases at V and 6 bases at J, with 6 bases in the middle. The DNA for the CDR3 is TGTGCCAGCAGTTGGGGACCTGAAGCTTTCTTT. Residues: CASSWGPEAFF.

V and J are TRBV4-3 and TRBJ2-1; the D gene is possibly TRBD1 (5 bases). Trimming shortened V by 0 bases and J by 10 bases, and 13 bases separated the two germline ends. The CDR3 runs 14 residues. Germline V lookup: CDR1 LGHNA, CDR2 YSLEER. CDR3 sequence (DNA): TGCGCCAGCAGCCAAGATCTTTCAGGGTGGGAGCAGTTCTTC. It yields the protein CASSQDLSGWEQFF.

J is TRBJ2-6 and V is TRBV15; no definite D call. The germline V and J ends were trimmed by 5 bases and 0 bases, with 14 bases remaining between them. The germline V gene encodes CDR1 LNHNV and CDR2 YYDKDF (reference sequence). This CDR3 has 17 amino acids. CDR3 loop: CATSSRWASSGANVLTF. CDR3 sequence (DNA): TGTGCCACCAGCTCCCGGTGGGCGTCCTCTGGGGCCAACGTCCTGACTTTC. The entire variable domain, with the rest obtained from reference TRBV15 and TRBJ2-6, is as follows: DAMVIQNPRYQVTQFGKPVTLSCSQTLNHNVMYWYQQKSSQAPKLLFHYYDKDFNNEADTPDNFQSRRPNTSFCFLDIRSPGLGDTAMYLCATSSRWASSGANVLTFGAGSRLTVL.

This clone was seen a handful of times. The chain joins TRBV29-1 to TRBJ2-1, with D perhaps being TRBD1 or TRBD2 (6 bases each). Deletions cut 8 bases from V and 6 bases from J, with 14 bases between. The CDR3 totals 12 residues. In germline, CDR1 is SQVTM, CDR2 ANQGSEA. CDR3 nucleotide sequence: TGCAGCTCACCCGGGGGCGGCAATGAGCAGTTCTTC. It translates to CSSPGGGNEQFF.

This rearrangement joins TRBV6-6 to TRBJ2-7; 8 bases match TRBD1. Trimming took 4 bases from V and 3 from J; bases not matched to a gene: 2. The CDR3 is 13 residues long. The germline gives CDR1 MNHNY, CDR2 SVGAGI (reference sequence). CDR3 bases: TGTGCCAGCAGTTTAGGACAGGGCTACGAGCAGTACTTC. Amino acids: CASSLGQGYEQYF.

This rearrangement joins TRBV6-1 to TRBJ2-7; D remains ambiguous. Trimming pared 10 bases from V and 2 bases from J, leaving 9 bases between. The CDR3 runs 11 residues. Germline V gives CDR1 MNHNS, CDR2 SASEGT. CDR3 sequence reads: CATKNTYEQYF. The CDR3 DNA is TGTGCCACCAAAAATACCTACGAGCAGTACTTC.